Below are 8 T cell receptor beta chains sequenced from a single sample in a study of blood T cells in healthy people across ages. With a J-beta primer mix and a sample-barcoded 5' primer, a second PCR ran about 7 to 11 cycles. MiXCR, run by TCRdb on the 5' RACE reads, gives a single entry per CDR3 protein. There are some 690,000 distinct CDR3 sequences in the sample; about 24% occur only once, and roughly 22% lies in the top ten. The sample consisted of blood. These receptors were obtained from a man aged 70 or older in good health.

This clonotype was picked up a small number of times. The chain employs TRBV2 and TRBJ2-2, with D hard to call. The CDR3 loop spans 16 amino acids. V was trimmed by 3 bases and J by 4 bases, leaving 15 bases between them. CDR1 is SNHLY and CDR2 is FYNNEI in the germline V gene. CDR3 sequence reads: CASSEASTPGTGELFF. The CDR3 coding sequence is TGTGCCAGCAGTGAGGCTTCCACGCCAGGCACCGGGGAGCTGTTTTTT.

The V gene is TRBV11-2, the J gene TRBJ2-3, with 7 bases that match TRBD2. The CDR3 contains 19 residues. V shed 5 bases, J shed 0 bases, and the junction held 17 bases outside the gene matches. Germline assignment: CDR1 SGHAT and CDR2 FQNNGV. Written as DNA, the CDR3 is TGTGCCAGCAGCGCCCTGGGTCTAGCGGAACCTCGAAGCACAGATACGCAGTATTTT. It is translated as CASSALGLAEPRSTDTQYF.

This clonotype has only a few counts. The chain combines TRBV6-6 with TRBJ2-5; tentative D call: TRBD1 (5 bases). CDR1 MNHNY and CDR2 SVGAGI come from the germline V gene (reference sequence). The V end was cut by 7 bases, the J end by 1 base, with 16 bases between. This CDR3 has 15 residues. The CDR3 spells CASTPGRVGQETQYF. DNA for the CDR3: TGTGCCAGCACCCCCGGCAGGGTGGGCCAAGAGACCCAGTACTTC.

The chain links TRBV6-5 to TRBJ2-4; a possible D gene is TRBD1 (5 bases). CDR1 and CDR2 from the germline V gene are MNHEY and SVGAGI. V lost 2 bases, J lost 3 bases, and 11 bases lay in between. There are 15 residues in the CDR3. Here the CDR3 reads CASSYRRADKNIQYF. For the CDR3, the DNA is TGTGCCAGCAGTTACCGCAGGGCGGACAAAAACATTCAGTACTTC.

This chain's CDR3 is CATQQGAARSEKLFF. DNA of the CDR3: TGTGCCACCCAACAGGGGGCCGCACGAAGTGAAAAACTGTTTTTT. The chain joins TRBV6-5 to TRBJ1-4; 9 bases are a match to TRBD1. Germline V gene sequence: CDR1 MNHEY, CDR2 SVGAGI. Trimming removed 10 bases from V and 7 bases from J; junction bases left unmatched: 13. CDR3 length equals 15 residues.

This clonotype occurred many times. The chain is built from TRBV5-1 and TRBJ2-7; possible D gene TRBD1, 6 bases. V was cut by 0 bases and J by 3 bases, with 7 bases left in between. The V gene's germline CDR1 is SGHRS and CDR2 YFSETQ. This CDR3 comprises 13 residues. CDR3 amino acids: CASSLVDSYEQYF. DNA of the CDR3: TGCGCCAGCAGCTTGGTGGACAGCTACGAGCAGTACTTC. The full variable domain, with the rest looked up from reference TRBV5-1 and TRBJ2-7, is KAGVTQTPRYLIKTRGQQVTLSCSPISGHRSVSWYQQTPGQGLQFLFEYFSETQRNKGNFPGRFSGRQFSNSRSEMNVSTLELGDSALYLCASSLVDSYEQYFGPGTRLTVT.

The DNA of the CDR3 is TGTGCCAGCAGTTTAAGGCTGGGGAGGGGAGCTACAACTAATGAAAAACTGTTTTTT. It specifies CASSLRLGRGATTNEKLFF. The chain recombines TRBV28 with TRBJ1-4, with D possibly TRBD1 on 5 matching bases. Germline-derived CDR1 and CDR2 are MDHEN and SYDVKM. This CDR3 comprises 19 residues. V was trimmed by 2 bases and J by 0 bases, leaving 19 bases between them.

This clonotype was detected only a few times. The genes are TRBV5-1 and TRBJ2-1; a weak D match, TRBD1 (6 bases). This CDR3 is built from 17 residues. CDR1 is SGHRS, CDR2 YFSETQ, per germline. With 5 bases removed from V and 0 bases from J, the gap between germline ends came to 18 bases. The CDR3 bases are TGCGCCAGCAGGCCGATATGGGGGCGGAGCTCCTACAATGAGCAGTTCTTC. Translating it yields CASRPIWGRSSYNEQFF.